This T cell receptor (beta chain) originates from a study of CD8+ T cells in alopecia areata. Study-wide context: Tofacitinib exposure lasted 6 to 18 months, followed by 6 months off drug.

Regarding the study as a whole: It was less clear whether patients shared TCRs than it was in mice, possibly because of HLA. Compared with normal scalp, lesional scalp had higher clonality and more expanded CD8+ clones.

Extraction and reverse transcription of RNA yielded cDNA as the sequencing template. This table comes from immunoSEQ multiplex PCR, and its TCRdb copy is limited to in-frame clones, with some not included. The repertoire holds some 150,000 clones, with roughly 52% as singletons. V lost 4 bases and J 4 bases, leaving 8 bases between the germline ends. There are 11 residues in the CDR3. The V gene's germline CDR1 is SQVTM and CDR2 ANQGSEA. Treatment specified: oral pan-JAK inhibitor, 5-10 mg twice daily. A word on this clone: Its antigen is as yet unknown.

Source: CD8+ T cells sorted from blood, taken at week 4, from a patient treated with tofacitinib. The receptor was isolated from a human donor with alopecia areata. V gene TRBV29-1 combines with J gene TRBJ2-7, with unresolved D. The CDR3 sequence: CSVVDFYEQYF. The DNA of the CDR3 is TGCAGCGTTGTAGACTTTTACGAGCAGTACTTC.